What follows are 25 T cell receptor beta chains derived from one specimen sequenced in a study of response to subunit inactivated influenza vaccine (dated by TCRdb to the late 2010s). The library was built by means of RT-PCR. The sample was run on an Illumina HiSeq 2500. In TCRdb, the public reads were trimmed at Q25 with fastp and aligned with MiXCR, with productive beta chains retained. Every distinct CDR3 protein forms one entry, paired with its most common genes and DNA. Recorded for this sample are about 540,000 distinct CDR3 sequences; 20% to 25% of them occurred a single time. The ten biggest clones cover around 2.8% of the sample. These same data were also listed under a study on T cells expressing NK-cell markers. As the second publication notes: TCR beta cDNA libraries were made by 5'RACE template switching that added a universal primer site and unique molecular identifiers.

Sample: CD4+ T cells sorted from PBMCs, taken 11 to 12 days after vaccination. The receptor source for this set is a man in his fifties or sixties who received an inactivated influenza vaccine. Donor details come from another sample of the same person, matched by shared clones.

The chain uses TRBV15 and TRBJ1-2; 8 bases fit TRBD1. Per the germline V gene, CDR1 is LNHNV and CDR2 is YYDKDF (reference sequence). The V and J ends lost 9 bases and 5 bases, in that order; junction bases with no gene match: 17. This CDR3 has 16 amino acids. In DNA form, the CDR3 reads TGTGCCACTTCCACGGGGGACAGGCCCAACCGGTATGGCTACACCTTC. It is translated as CATSTGDRPNRYGYTF.

This clonotype was seen only a few times. The chain combines TRBV6-2 or TRBV6-3 with TRBJ1-4; D not resolved. Germline V gene lookup returns CDR1 MNHEY and CDR2 SVGEGT. This CDR3 is 15 amino acids long. The V gene lost 6 bases and the J gene lost 0 bases, with 11 bases spanning the gap. The CDR3 spells CASSSRSPTNEKLFF. The CDR3 DNA reads as TGTGCCAGCAGCTCCAGGAGTCCAACTAATGAAAAACTGTTTTTT.

This clonotype appeared a few times. The chain recombines TRBV21-1 with TRBJ1-5; the table's D call, TRBD1, was not checked against the DNA. TRBV21-1 is noted as a pseudogene. This CDR3 contains 16 residues. In nucleotides, the CDR3 is TGTGCCAGCAGCATATGGGGGGCGCCTGGCAATCAGCCCCAGCATTTT. Translating it yields CASSIWGAPGNQPQHF.

The DNA of the CDR3 is TGCGCCAGCAGCCAAGAACCTAGCGGGACCGGGGCCCAGTACTTC. This gives the protein CASSQEPSGTGAQYF. The V gene is TRBV4-3, the J gene TRBJ2-5; TRBD2 matches 9 bases. Germline trimming cut 0 bases from V and 9 bases from J; bases unmatched to any gene: 8. CDR1 is LGHNA and CDR2 is YSLEER in the germline V gene. CDR3 length equals 15 residues.

The DNA for the CDR3 is TGTGCCTGGAGTGGGGGACAGACAACTAATGAAAAACTGTTTTTT. Translation gives CAWSGGQTTNEKLFF. J is TRBJ1-4 and V is TRBV30, with 7 nucleotides matching TRBD1. Trimming cost V 1 base and J 0 bases; bases outside gene matches: 2. CDR3 size: 15 residues. The germline CDR1 and CDR2 sequences are GTSNPN and SVGIG (reference sequence).

There are a few counts of this clonotype. The chain recombines TRBV28 with TRBJ2-7; possibly TRBD1 for D (6 bases). CDR1 is MDHEN, CDR2 SYDVKM, per germline. The CDR3 spans 15 residues. Deletions cut 6 bases from V and 2 bases from J, with 17 bases between. CDR3 sequence reads: CASSSSGQGPYEQYF. CDR3 bases: TGTGCCAGCAGCTCATCGGGACAAGGACCCTACGAGCAGTACTTC.

This chain connects TRBV7-2 to TRBJ1-5; 10 bases line up with TRBD1. Germline V CDR1 and CDR2: SGHTA, FQGNSA. Trimming took 4 bases from V and 2 from J; bases not matched to a gene: 5. The CDR3 has 16 residues. The CDR3 DNA follows: TGTGCCAGCAGCTACCCCGGGACAGGGGGCAATCAGCCCCAGCATTTT. Translated: CASSYPGTGGNQPQHF.

This clonotype was found many times. CDR3 amino acids: CASSLMGLETQYF. The CDR3 DNA sequence: TGCGCCAGCAGCTTGATGGGATTAGAGACCCAGTACTTC. This chain joins TRBV5-1 and TRBJ2-5, with unresolved D. Trimming shortened V by 1 base and J by 4 bases, and 8 bases separated the two germline ends. Germline V gene lookup returns CDR1 SGHRS and CDR2 YFSETQ. The length of the CDR3 is 13 residues.

This clonotype was counted a few times. The chain is built from TRBV4-2 and TRBJ1-1, with 7 bases matching TRBD1. In germline, CDR1 is LGHNA, CDR2 YNFKEQ. The junction had 2 bases not matched to a gene; V was cut back by 2 bases and J by 8 bases. This CDR3 is 12 amino acids long. This CDR3 reads CASSQNRGEAFF. The CDR3 DNA is TGTGCCAGCAGCCAAAACAGGGGAGAAGCTTTCTTT.

There are a few counts of this clonotype. The V gene is TRBV3-1, the J gene TRBJ2-1; 7 bases align to TRBD2. Trimming took 2 bases from V and 2 from J; bases not matched to a gene: 6. Germline V gene data show CDR1 as LGHDT and CDR2 as YNNKEL (reference sequence). This CDR3 has 16 amino acids. CDR3 bases: TGTGCCAGCAGCCAAATCTTAAGCGGGGCCTACAATGAGCAGTTCTTC. This gives the protein CASSQILSGAYNEQFF.

The gene calls are TRBV10-3 and TRBJ1-5, with D unclear. Germline CDR1 ENHRY, CDR2 SYGVKD. There are 13 residues in the CDR3. Trimming removed 4 bases at V and 8 bases at J, with 12 bases between. The CDR3 DNA follows: TGTGCCATCAGTGGGGGTAAGGGTGAGCCCCAGCATTTT. Translating it yields CAISGGKGEPQHF.

The chain carries TRBV27 and TRBJ2-1; 7 bases match TRBD2. The length of the CDR3 is 19 residues. J was trimmed by 0 bases and V by 2 bases; bases with no gene match: 13. Germline loops: CDR1 MNHEY, CDR2 SMNVEV (reference sequence). The CDR3 DNA reads as TGTGCCAGCAGTTTAGCGGGAGCGGCGTTGTGGGGCTCCTACAATGAGCAGTTCTTC. This sequence encodes CASSLAGAALWGSYNEQFF.

J is TRBJ1-2 and V is TRBV27; no reliable D call. V shed 1 base and J shed 8 bases, with 11 bases lying between them. The CDR3 has 13 residues. Germline assignment: CDR1 MNHEY and CDR2 SMNVEV (reference sequence). Here the CDR3 reads CASSLYPYRGYTF. In DNA, the CDR3 is TGTGCCAGCAGTTTATACCCCTATAGGGGCTACACCTTC.

This clonotype has just a few counts. The V and J genes are TRBV11-2 and TRBJ2-6; D might be TRBD2 (6 bases). This CDR3 comprises 15 residues. V was shortened by 5 bases and J by 3 bases, with 11 bases between the two germline ends. Germline assignment: CDR1 SGHAT and CDR2 FQNNGV. In nucleotides, the CDR3 is TGTGCCAGCAGCCACGGGGGTAATGGGGCCAACGTCCTGACTTTC. Protein: CASSHGGNGANVLTF.

The chain employs TRBV28 and TRBJ2-7; the match to TRBD2 covers 7 bases. The germline V gene encodes CDR1 MDHEN and CDR2 SYDVKM. The CDR3 extends over 15 amino acids. Trimming took 4 bases from V and 0 from J; bases not matched to a gene: 6. The CDR3 protein is CASSSWRGYSYEQYF. In nucleotides, the CDR3 is TGTGCCAGCAGTTCATGGCGGGGGTACTCCTACGAGCAGTACTTC. Variable domain in full (rest from reference TRBV28 and TRBJ2-7): DVKVTQSSRYLVKRTGEKVFLECVQDMDHENMFWYRQDPGLGLRLIYFSYDVKMKEKGDIPEGYSVSREKKERFSLILESASTNQTSMYLCASSSWRGYSYEQYFGPGTRLTVT.

This clonotype was seen a handful of times. This chain uses TRBV7-9 with TRBJ1-4; the D is unclear. The CDR3 sequence is 15 residues long. CDR1 and CDR2 (germline): SEHNR, FQNEAQ (reference sequence). Trimming stripped 5 bases from V and 2 bases from J, with 12 bases between. CDR3 bases: TGTGCCAGCAGCCCGACCTGGGAGACTAATGAAAAACTGTTTTTT. This gives the protein CASSPTWETNEKLFF.

V is TRBV7-2 and J is TRBJ2-3; 11 bases match TRBD2. In germline, CDR1 is SGHTA, CDR2 FQGNSA. This CDR3 comprises 16 residues. J lost 5 bases, V lost 1 base, and 5 bases had no gene match. This chain's CDR3 is CASSLGLAGLRDTQYF. Here the CDR3 DNA reads TGTGCCAGCAGCTTAGGACTAGCGGGGCTGCGAGATACGCAGTATTTT.

The chain links TRBV14 to TRBJ2-7; D is uncertain. With 1 base removed from V and 3 bases from J, the gap between germline ends came to 10 bases. CDR1 and CDR2 (germline): SGHDN, FVKESK. This CDR3 comprises 14 residues. CDR3 sequence reads: CASSQGKGIYEQYF. DNA for the CDR3: TGTGCCAGCAGCCAAGGTAAAGGGATCTACGAGCAGTACTTC.

This sequence joins TRBV6-1 and TRBJ1-5; D is unresolved. The V and J ends lost 11 bases and 3 bases respectively, with 20 bases between them. The germline CDR1 and CDR2 sequences are MNHNS and SASEGT. There are 15 residues in the CDR3. In nucleotides, the CDR3 is TGTGCCCTTGGTGCCTTGGCCCAAGTCAATCAGCCCCAGCATTTT. It codes for CALGALAQVNQPQHF.

The chain carries TRBV24-1 and TRBJ2-1; 11 positions agree with TRBD2. The CDR3 extends over 16 amino acids. Germline CDR1 reads KGHDR; CDR2 reads SFDVKD. V lost 2 bases and J lost 7; bases outside the gene matches: 6. In DNA, the CDR3 is TGTGCCACCAGTGATTCCCTAGCGGGAGGTGGTAATGAGCAGTTCTTC. The encoded protein is CATSDSLAGGGNEQFF.

This clonotype occurred a few times. The chain has TRBV6-2 or TRBV6-3 and TRBJ1-1; a weak D match, TRBD1 (6 bases). The CDR3 totals 15 residues. The ends were cut back, 5 bases at V and 1 base at J, with 14 bases in the middle. Germline loops: CDR1 MNHEY, CDR2 SVGEGT. CDR3 nucleotides: TGTGCCAGCAGTCCCGGGGGGGGCCCGAACACTGAAGCTTTCTTT. Translating it yields CASSPGGGPNTEAFF.

The chain uses TRBV5-1 and TRBJ2-2; D is unresolved. Looked up from germline, CDR1 is SGHRS and CDR2 is YFSETQ. Trimming took 0 bases from V and 2 from J, leaving 11 bases between them. The CDR3 covers 16 residues. CDR3 sequence (DNA): TGCGCCAGCAGCTTGGAGGCAGCGATTAACACCGGGGAGCTGTTTTTT. This encodes CASSLEAAINTGELFF. The whole variable domain, remainder taken from reference TRBV5-1 and TRBJ2-2, is KAGVTQTPRYLIKTRGQQVTLSCSPISGHRSVSWYQQTPGQGLQFLFEYFSETQRNKGNFPGRFSGRQFSNSRSEMNVSTLELGDSALYLCASSLEAAINTGELFFGEGSRLTVL.

The chain is built from TRBV7-2 and TRBJ2-1; possible D gene TRBD1, 6 bases. Germline V gene lookup returns CDR1 SGHTA and CDR2 FQGNSA. V lost 1 base and J lost 5, with 12 bases in between. CDR3 size: 15 residues. CDR3 in DNA: TGTGCCAGCAGCTTAGACACAGGGATCCACAATGAGCAGTTCTTC. This translates into CASSLDTGIHNEQFF.

The chain joins TRBV5-1 to TRBJ2-3, with a possible D match to TRBD1 (6 bases). The CDR3 runs to 16 residues. The V and J ends lost 4 bases and 2 bases respectively, with 17 bases between them. Germline V CDR1 and CDR2: SGHRS, YFSETQ. This CDR3 is CASSIYRDTATDTQYF. Here the CDR3 DNA reads TGCGCCAGCAGCATATACCGGGACACAGCCACAGATACGCAGTATTTT.

V usage is TRBV2 and J usage is TRBJ2-5; tentatively, D is TRBD2 (6 bases). CDR1 is SNHLY, CDR2 FYNNEI, per germline. There are 13 residues in the CDR3. V lost 3 bases and J lost 5, with 10 bases in between. The CDR3 spells CASSDSGDETQYF. The CDR3 DNA reads TGTGCCAGCAGTGATTCGGGGGACGAGACCCAGTACTTC. The whole variable domain, filled in from reference TRBV2 and TRBJ2-5, reads EPEVTQTPSHQVTQMGQEVILRCVPISNHLYFYWYRQILGQKVEFLVSFYNNEISEKSEIFDDQFSVERPDGSNFTLKIRSTKLEDSAMYFCASSDSGDETQYFGPGTRLLVL.